This TCR beta chain was captured in a study of CD8+CD57+ T cells in acquired aplastic anemia. This clonotype appeared many times. Patients chosen for sequencing had CD8+CD57+ cells that had expanded, as shown by flow cytometry. With no exception, the patients had severe acquired aplastic anemia. The CDR3 totals 13 residues. The junction had 4 bases not matched to a gene; V was cut back by 3 bases and J by 7 bases. Investigators profiled TCR beta VDJ and CDR3 from genomic DNA template. TCRdb ran MiXCR on the reads and lists one entry per CDR3 protein. The sample has 250,000 to 300,000 distinct CDR3 sequences, approximately 57% seen once.

Material for sequencing was sorted CD4+, CD8+, or CD8+CD57+ T cells (not recorded which) from PBMCs. This chain uses TRBV12-3 or TRBV12-4 with TRBJ1-2; 8 bases are shared with TRBD1. The receptor was isolated from a human donor with aplastic anemia. CDR3 coding DNA: TGTGCCAGCAGTTTCCAGGGGGCTGTTGGCTACACCTTC. This codes for CASSFQGAVGYTF.